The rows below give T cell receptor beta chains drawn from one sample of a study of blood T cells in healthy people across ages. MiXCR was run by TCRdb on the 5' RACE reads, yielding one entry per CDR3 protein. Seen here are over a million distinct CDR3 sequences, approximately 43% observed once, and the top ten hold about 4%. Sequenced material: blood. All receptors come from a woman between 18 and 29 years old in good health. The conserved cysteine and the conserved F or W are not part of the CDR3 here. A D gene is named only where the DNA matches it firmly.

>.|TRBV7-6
ASSLDSWGEQY
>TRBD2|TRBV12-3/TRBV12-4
ASSSWTSGITGELF
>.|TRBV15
ATSTQETQY
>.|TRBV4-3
ASSQDGDNSYNEQF
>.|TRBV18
ASSPLPTGTYEQY
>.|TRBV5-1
ASSSDTTLRDEQF
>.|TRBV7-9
ATGVQVEGEKLF
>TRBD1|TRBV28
ASSLYDRGLGYT
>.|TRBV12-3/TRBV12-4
ASSLVPASSYNEQF
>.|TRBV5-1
ASSLDPHQDQPQH
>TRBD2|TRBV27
ASRPGLAANTGELF
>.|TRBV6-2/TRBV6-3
ASSLLRSYEQY
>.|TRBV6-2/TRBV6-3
ASSYSRQSEAF
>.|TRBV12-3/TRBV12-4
ASSFQGGEKLF
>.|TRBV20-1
SARRKNGDEQF
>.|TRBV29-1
SVQRGDRGYT
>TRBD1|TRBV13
ASSSLIDRDANEQF
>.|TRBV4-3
ASSQDPGFSTDTQY
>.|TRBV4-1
ASSQDGGSASEKLF
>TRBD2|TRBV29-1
SSAGGLIETQY
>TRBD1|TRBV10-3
AIQGAPGELF
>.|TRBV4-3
ASSQDALSTDPLNYGYT
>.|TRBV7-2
ASSLGTEAGEKLF
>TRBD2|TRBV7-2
ASRGWTSGTYEQY
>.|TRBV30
AWSSLDTQY
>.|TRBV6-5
ASSYSGAYEQY
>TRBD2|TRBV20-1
SAAVLAGYNEQF